Each of the 12 T cell receptor beta chains below was sequenced from the same sample in a study of cytomegalovirus exposure and HLA in healthy donors. The data were produced by immunoSEQ multiplex PCR, yet TCRdb's version contains in-frame clones alone and is incomplete. The sample includes under 200,000 clones, 89% of them seen just once. Sequencing used PBMCs. All receptors come from a woman aged 18 to 35 in good health and CMV-seropositive.

V and J are TRBV6-6 and TRBJ2-7; D perhaps matches TRBD2 (5 bases). CDR1 MNHNY and CDR2 SVGAGI come from the germline V gene (reference sequence). Trimming cost V 0 bases and J 2 bases, with 11 bases left between them. The CDR3 contains 15 residues. CDR3 coding DNA: TGTGCCAGCAGTTACTCGAGGGCCGGAACCTACGAGCAGTACTTC. Translated, it gives CASSYSRAGTYEQYF.

V is TRBV15 and J is TRBJ1-4; the match to TRBD1 covers 9 bases. CDR3 length: 14 amino acids. CDR1 is LNHNV and CDR2 is YYDKDF in the germline V gene (reference sequence). Trimming cost V 5 bases and J 7 bases; bases outside gene matches: 5. CDR3 bases: TGTGCCACCAGCGACGGGACAGGGAGTGAAAAACTGTTTTTT. This sequence encodes CATSDGTGSEKLFF.

This chain's CDR3 is CASSYTTGGVQPQHF. The CDR3 coding sequence is TGTGCCAGCAGTTACACGACAGGGGGCGTACAGCCCCAGCATTTT. This rearrangement joins TRBV6-6 to TRBJ1-5, with 10 bases identical to TRBD1. Germline lookup yields CDR1 MNHNY and CDR2 SVGAGI (reference sequence). Trimming cost V 2 bases and J 7 bases; bases outside gene matches: 5. This CDR3 is 15 amino acids long.

The chain uses TRBV29-1 and TRBJ1-1, with D perhaps matching TRBD1 (5 bases). Germline loops: CDR1 SQVTM, CDR2 ANQGSEA. Deletions cut 2 bases from V and 4 bases from J, with 5 bases between. The CDR3 has 11 amino acids. The CDR3, as DNA: TGCAGCGTTGAACAGGGCACTGAAGCTTTCTTT. As protein: CSVEQGTEAFF.

The gene calls are TRBV28 and TRBJ2-2, with 9 bases matching TRBD1. The length of the CDR3 is 14 residues. The J segment lost 8 bases and the V segment lost 6 bases, leaving 7 bases of the junction unmatched. CDR1 and CDR2 (germline): MDHEN, SYDVKM. The CDR3: CASSLQGAAGELFF. The CDR3 DNA follows: TGTGCCAGCAGCTTACAGGGGGCGGCGGGGGAGCTGTTTTTT.

The chain couples TRBV28 to TRBJ2-5; 10 bases are shared with TRBD2. V lost 7 bases and J lost 5; bases outside the gene matches: 7. Germline CDR1 is MDHEN and CDR2 is SYDVKM. This CDR3 has 14 residues. The CDR3 reads CASTQGLARETQYF. CDR3 bases: TGTGCCAGCACCCAGGGACTAGCGAGGGAGACCCAGTACTTC.

The chain has TRBV4-1 and TRBJ1-5, with D perhaps matching TRBD1 (6 bases). Deletions cut 1 base from V and 4 bases from J, with 11 bases between. The CDR3 has 15 residues. The V gene's germline CDR1 is MGHRA and CDR2 YSYEKL. In DNA, the CDR3 is TGCGCCAGCAGCCAAGGAAGGGGGGGGAATCAGCCCCAGCATTTT. Its protein product is CASSQGRGGNQPQHF.

This clone showed up just once. The V call is TRBV7-9, the J call TRBJ2-2; D gene uncertain. The CDR3 is made up of 14 amino acids. The germline V gene has CDR1 SEHNR and CDR2 FQNEAQ (reference sequence). V dropped 2 bases and J dropped 2 bases, with 6 bases sitting between them. The CDR3 here is CASSLRSNTGELFF. DNA of the CDR3: TGTGCCAGCAGCTTACGGAGCAACACCGGGGAGCTGTTTTTT.

This chain connects TRBV2 to TRBJ2-2; D possibly corresponds to TRBD1 (5 bases). Trimming removed 7 bases from V and 2 bases from J, with 8 bases in between. CDR1 and CDR2 (germline): SNHLY, FYNNEI. The CDR3 spans 13 residues. In DNA form, the CDR3 reads TGTGCCAGCAACCAGGGCAACACCGGGGAGCTGTTTTTT. This translates into CASNQGNTGELFF.

This clone was seen only once. The chain joins TRBV19 to TRBJ2-7, with 7 positions matching TRBD2. The V gene end was trimmed by 10 bases and the J gene end by 5 bases; junction bases not matched to a gene: 5. CDR1 LNHDA and CDR2 SQIVND come from the germline V gene (reference sequence). CDR3 length equals 11 residues. The CDR3 here is CATVGGDEQYF. The CDR3 region has the DNA TGTGCCACCGTTGGGGGGGACGAGCAGTACTTC.

The chain joins TRBV2 to TRBJ1-1; 11 bases map to TRBD1. This CDR3 is 16 amino acids long. Germline V CDR1 and CDR2: SNHLY, FYNNEI. The V segment lost 4 bases and the J segment 4 bases; nucleotides outside the gene matches: 8. As DNA, the CDR3 is TGTGCCAGCAGTGGCCTGGACAGGGGGCGAGGCACTGAAGCTTTCTTT. As protein: CASSGLDRGRGTEAFF.

V and J are TRBV4-1 and TRBJ1-1, with a tentative D call TRBD1 (5 bases). Trimming cost V 1 base and J 4 bases, with 19 bases left between them. Germline assignment: CDR1 MGHRA and CDR2 YSYEKL. This CDR3 has 17 residues. The chain's CDR3 is CASSQAPTWDSGTEAFF. The CDR3 DNA follows: TGCGCCAGCAGCCAAGCCCCCACTTGGGACTCAGGCACTGAAGCTTTCTTT.